There are many counts of the clone carrying this T cell receptor beta chain. This specimen belongs to a study of T-cell reconstitution after alpha-beta-depleted transplantation in children. As it was prepared, the TCRbeta library received unique molecular identifiers. Each CDR3 protein gets one entry after TCRdb re-called the PCR reads with MiXCR. The sample consists of around 200,000 distinct CDR3 sequences, around 7% of them appearing once. With 6 bases removed from V and 4 bases from J, the gap between germline ends came to 13 bases. This CDR3 contains 13 residues. The sequence was obtained from a human donor who donated a stem cell graft to a child with Wiskott-Aldrich syndrome. Sample: PBMCs from the stem cell graft donor, taken from the stem cell graft. J is TRBJ2-7 and V is TRBV12-3 or TRBV12-4, with a possible D match to TRBD1 (6 bases). The CDR3 sequence is CASSLGGRYEQYF. The CDR3 DNA follows: TGTGCCAGCAGCCTAGGGGGAAGGTACGAGCAGTACTTC.